This T cell receptor beta chain was identified during a study of PD-L1 blockade in urothelial cancer. About the study: Patients had undergone 0 to 3 prior chemotherapy regimens.

Documented time point: pretreatment peripheral blood. Germline loops: CDR1 MGHDK, CDR2 SYGVNS. This CDR3 has 15 residues. Trimming shortened V by 2 bases and J by 7 bases, and 17 bases separated the two germline ends. Each PCR contained spiked-in synthetic TCR analog templates. TCRdb keeps only in-frame clones here, not all; method: immunoSEQ multiplex PCR. Counted here are 90,000 or so clones, about 90% occurring once; the ten biggest clones make up roughly 0.99%. The specimen comprised PBMCs, sampled around atezolizumab (anti-PD-L1) treatment. The sequence came from a woman older than 75 with urothelial cancer. This chain links TRBV25-1 with TRBJ1-2; D call uncertain. The CDR3 spells CASSEAVHSEGGYTF. The CDR3 DNA sequence: TGTGCCAGCAGTGAAGCGGTCCATTCGGAGGGTGGCTACACCTTC.